This TCR beta chain was captured by sequencing in a study of blood T cell repertoires in COVID-19. Overall study: Nucleic acid was either cDNA or gDNA, and it came from T cells, B-cell-depleted T cells, or PBMCs.

Per the authors' pipeline: Nucleated cell number was recorded as an estimate derived from reference gene primer amplification. Data came from immunoSEQ multiplex PCR; TCRdb stores just in-frame clones and leaves some out. V and J calls and clone size are copied from that table; D and trimming were computed from the DNA. There are a few hundred thousand clones in the sample; around 90% occur only once, and approximately 1.5% lies in the top ten. This CDR3 is built from 17 residues. V trimming: 2 bases; J trimming: 5 bases; junction bases outside the gene matches: 8. Germline V gives CDR1 MNHEY, CDR2 SMNVEV (reference sequence). Recruits, aged roughly 18 to 100 years, lived in 25 or so US areas. Cohort 3 recovery required two negative PCRs, clearance, or symptom resolution.

This chain uses TRBV27 with TRBJ1-6; 8 positions match TRBD1. The TCR comes from a woman aged 50 to 60 who had recovered from COVID-19. Sequenced: PBMCs or T cells enriched from blood (not recorded which). Written as DNA, the CDR3 is TGTGCCAGCAGTTTAAGGGCAGGGACAGGAGATAATTCACCCCTCCACTTT. Translating gives CASSLRAGTGDNSPLHF.